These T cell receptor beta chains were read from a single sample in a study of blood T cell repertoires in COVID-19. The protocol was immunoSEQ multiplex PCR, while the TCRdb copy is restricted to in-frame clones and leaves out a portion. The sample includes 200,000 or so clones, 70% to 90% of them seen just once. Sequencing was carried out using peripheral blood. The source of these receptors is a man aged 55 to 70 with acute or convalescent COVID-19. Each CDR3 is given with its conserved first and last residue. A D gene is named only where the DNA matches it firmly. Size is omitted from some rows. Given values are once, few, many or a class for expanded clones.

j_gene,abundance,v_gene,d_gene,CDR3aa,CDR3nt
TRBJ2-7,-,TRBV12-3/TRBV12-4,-,CASSRGGREQYF,TGTGCCAGCAGTAGAGGGGGAAGGGAGCAGTACTTC
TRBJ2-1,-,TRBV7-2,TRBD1,CASSRTGGSYNEQFF,TGTGCCAGCAGCCGTACAGGGGGCTCCTACAATGAGCAGTTCTTC
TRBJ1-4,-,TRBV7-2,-,CASSLRRHNEKLFF,TGTGCCAGCAGCTTAAGGCGGCATAATGAAAAACTGTTTTTT
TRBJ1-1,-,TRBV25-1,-,CASSRSGRTNTEAFF,TGTGCCAGCAGTCGTTCGGGCAGGACTAACACTGAAGCTTTCTTT
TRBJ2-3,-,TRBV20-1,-,CSAIEGGDTQYF,TGCAGTGCTATTGAGGGGGGAGATACGCAGTATTTT
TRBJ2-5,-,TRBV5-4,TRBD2,CATRNSGGETQYF,TGTGCCACCCGAAATAGCGGGGGAGAGACCCAGTACTTC
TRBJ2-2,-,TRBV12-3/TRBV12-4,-,CASSLGGAGELFF,TGTGCCAGCAGTTTAGGGGGCGCGGGGGAGCTGTTTTTT
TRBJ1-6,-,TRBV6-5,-,CASSPRVGSPLHF,TGTGCCAGCAGCCCCAGGGTGGGATCACCCCTCCACTTT
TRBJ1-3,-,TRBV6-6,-,CASSRSSGGSGNTIYF,TGTGCCAGCAGTCGATCCTCGGGGGGCTCTGGAAACACCATATATTTT
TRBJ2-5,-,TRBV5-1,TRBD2,CASSPASGGAYGETQYF,TGCGCCAGCAGCCCCGCTAGCGGGGGGGCCTATGGGGAGACCCAGTACTTC
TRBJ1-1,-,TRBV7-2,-,CASSLAGRGTEAFF,TGTGCCAGCAGCTTAGCCGGCAGGGGCACTGAAGCTTTCTTT
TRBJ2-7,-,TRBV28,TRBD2,CASTPRGDEQYF,TGTGCCAGCACCCCGCGGGGGGACGAGCAGTACTTC
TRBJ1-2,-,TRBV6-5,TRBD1,CASTTRTGSNYGYTF,TGTGCCAGCACAACAAGGACAGGTTCTAACTATGGCTACACCTTC
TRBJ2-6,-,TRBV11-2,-,CASSPEGIGANVLTF,TGTGCCAGCAGCCCGGAGGGGATTGGGGCCAACGTCCTGACTTTC
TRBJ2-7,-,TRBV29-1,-,CSVGDTSYEQYF,TGCAGCGTTGGGGACACGTCCTACGAGCAGTACTTC
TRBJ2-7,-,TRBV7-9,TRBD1,CASSTRDRGSSYEQYF,TGTGCCAGCAGCACCCGGGACAGGGGGTCCTCCTACGAGCAGTACTTC
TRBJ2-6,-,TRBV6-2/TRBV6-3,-,CASTPGARGANVLTF,TGTGCCAGCACCCCAGGGGCGAGGGGGGCCAACGTCCTGACTTTC
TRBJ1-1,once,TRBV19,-,CASSIEPRGGTEAFF,TGTGCCAGTAGTATAGAGCCGCGGGGTGGGACTGAAGCTTTCTTT
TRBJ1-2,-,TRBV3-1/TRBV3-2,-,CASSQDPGGGYTF,TGTGCCAGCAGCCAAGATCCCGGGGGAGGCTACACCTTC
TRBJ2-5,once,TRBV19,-,CASSIGSGPQETQYF,TGTGCCAGTAGTATCGGGTCAGGGCCCCAAGAGACCCAGTACTTC
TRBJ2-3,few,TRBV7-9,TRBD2,CASRSGSGRVTDTQYF,TGTGCCAGCAGATCCGGATCGGGGAGGGTCACAGATACGCAGTATTTT
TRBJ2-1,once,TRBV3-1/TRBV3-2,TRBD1,CASSNPGDRGSEQFF,TGTGCCAGCAGCAACCCCGGGGACAGAGGGAGTGAGCAGTTCTTC
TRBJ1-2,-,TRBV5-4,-,CASSLGGGFGYTF,TGTGCCAGCAGCTTGGGCGGCGGCTTTGGCTACACCTTC
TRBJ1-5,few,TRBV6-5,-,CASSMSDSNQPQHF,TGTGCCAGCAGCATGAGTGATAGCAATCAGCCCCAGCATTTT
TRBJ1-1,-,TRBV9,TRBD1,CASSRGQGVTEAFF,TGTGCCAGCAGTAGGGGACAGGGGGTCACTGAAGCTTTCTTT
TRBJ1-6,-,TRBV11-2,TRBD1,CASRPDRVKVSNSPLHF,TGTGCCAGCAGACCAGACAGGGTTAAGGTCTCCAATTCACCCCTCCACTTT
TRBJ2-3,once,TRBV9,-,CASSVDGSTDTQYF,TGTGCCAGCAGCGTTGACGGGAGCACAGATACGCAGTATTTT
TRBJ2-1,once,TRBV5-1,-,CASSLPSSYNEQFF,TGCGCCAGCAGCTTGCCGAGCTCCTACAATGAGCAGTTCTTC
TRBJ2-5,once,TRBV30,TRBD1,CAWSVRRAGGETQYF,TGTGCCTGGAGTGTACGTAGGGCAGGGGGAGAGACCCAGTACTTC
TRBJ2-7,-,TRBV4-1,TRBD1,CASSRDRVGEQYF,TGCGCCAGCAGCCGGGACAGGGTTGGGGAGCAGTACTTC
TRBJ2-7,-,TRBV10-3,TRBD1,CAISPPGQGAEQYF,TGTGCCATCAGCCCACCGGGACAGGGGGCCGAGCAGTACTTC
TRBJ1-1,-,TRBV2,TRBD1,CASSTGVTEAFF,TGTGCCAGCAGTACAGGGGTCACTGAAGCTTTCTTT
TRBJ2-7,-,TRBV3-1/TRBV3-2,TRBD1,CASSQGDRAPYEQYF,TGTGCCAGCAGCCAAGGCGACAGGGCTCCCTACGAGCAGTACTTC
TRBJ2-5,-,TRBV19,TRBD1,CASSIFTGGFLQETQYF,TGTGCCAGTAGTATTTTTACAGGGGGGTTCCTCCAAGAGACCCAGTACTTC
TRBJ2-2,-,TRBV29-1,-,CSVKVARGPGELFF,TGCAGCGTTAAGGTAGCCAGAGGGCCCGGGGAGCTGTTTTTT
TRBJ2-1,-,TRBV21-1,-,CASSWRAGEQFF,TGTGCCAGCAGCTGGAGGGCGGGTGAGCAGTTCTTC
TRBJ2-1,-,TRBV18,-,CASSPMGGVDIATYNEQFF,TGTGCCAGCTCACCAATGGGGGGTGTTGATATCGCTACCTACAATGAGCAGTTCTTC